The 31 T cell receptor beta chains presented below share a single source sample, sequenced in a study of human T cells and chemical hapten exposure. A single record per CDR3 protein comes from TCRdb applying MiXCR to the RACE reads. This table holds fewer than 85,000 distinct CDR3 sequences, over 8.5% found once. Noted time point: healthy volunteer bleed at 6 weeks. Unfractionated whole blood was the source of the extracted total RNA. The sequenced material came from whole blood. The receptors come from a male donor in good health. Some clones in this sample may be carry-over from other donors' samples.

There are a few counts of this clonotype. This sequence joins TRBV29-1 and TRBJ2-3; 13 positions agree with TRBD2. CDR3 length: 15 amino acids. V shed 6 bases and J 7 bases; nucleotides not matched to a gene: 10. The germline CDR1 and CDR2 sequences are SQVTM and ANQGSEA. The CDR3 nucleotides are TGCAGCGTACAACTACTAGCGGGGGGGCACTATACGCAGTATTTT. This encodes CSVQLLAGGHYTQYF.

A few counts support this clonotype. The chain is built from TRBV2 and TRBJ1-1; 12 positions match TRBD1. Germline assignment: CDR1 SNHLY and CDR2 FYNNEI. The CDR3 covers 16 residues. J lost 7 bases, V lost 3 bases, and 9 bases had no gene match. The CDR3 sequence is CASSEKWGQGAFEAFF. The DNA for the CDR3 is TGTGCCAGCAGTGAGAAGTGGGGACAGGGGGCTTTTGAAGCTTTCTTT.

This clonotype was seen only a few times. The V call is TRBV30, the J call TRBJ1-1, with TRBD1 as a possible D gene (6 bases). Germline V gives CDR1 GTSNPN, CDR2 SVGIG (reference sequence). The CDR3 loop spans 14 amino acids. CDR3 loop: CALDSDTMNTEAFF. The CDR3 DNA is TGTGCATTGGACAGCGACACGATGAACACTGAAGCTTTCTTT.

CDR3 nucleotide sequence: TGTGCCAGCAGCTCCCAGACAGAGAACACTGAAGCTTTCTTT. Translating it yields CASSSQTENTEAFF. The chain employs TRBV7-6 and TRBJ1-1; D is possibly TRBD1 (5 bases). The CDR3 contains 14 residues. Germline loops: CDR1 SGHVS, CDR2 FNYEAQ. Trimming removed 4 bases at V and 1 base at J, with 10 bases between.

This clonotype was picked up a small number of times. The chain has TRBV5-1 and TRBJ2-3; no reliable D call. Trimming took 0 bases from V and 0 from J, leaving 11 bases between them. Per germline, CDR1 SGHRS and CDR2 YFSETQ. The CDR3 is 16 residues long. Here the CDR3 DNA reads TGCGCCAGCAGCTTGGCCGTGTCCACTAGCACAGATACGCAGTATTTT. Translation: CASSLAVSTSTDTQYF. Variable domain in full (rest from reference TRBV5-1 and TRBJ2-3): KAGVTQTPRYLIKTRGQQVTLSCSPISGHRSVSWYQQTPGQGLQFLFEYFSETQRNKGNFPGRFSGRQFSNSRSEMNVSTLELGDSALYLCASSLAVSTSTDTQYFGPGTRLTVL.

V gene TRBV18 combines with J gene TRBJ1-1; 8 positions agree with TRBD1. Losses at the gene ends were 1 base for V and 6 bases for J; bases not matched to a gene: 7. The CDR3 covers 15 residues. The germline CDR1 and CDR2 sequences are KGHSH and LQKENI. The CDR3 region is CASSPRRQGRAEAFF. CDR3 DNA: TGTGCCAGCTCACCACGACGACAGGGGAGGGCTGAAGCTTTCTTT.

There are many counts of this clonotype. The CDR3 region is CAIRVDRTGNTIYF. The DNA of the CDR3 is TGTGCCATCAGGGTGGACAGAACTGGAAACACCATATATTTT. This chain uses TRBV10-3 with TRBJ1-3; possible D gene TRBD1, 6 bases. Germline V gives CDR1 ENHRY, CDR2 SYGVKD. The CDR3 spans 14 residues. V was trimmed by 6 bases and J by 2 bases, leaving 11 bases between them.

This clonotype was observed a handful of times. The chain recombines TRBV28 with TRBJ2-6; D remains ambiguous. V dropped 1 base and J dropped 0 bases, with 4 bases sitting between them. Looked up from germline, CDR1 is MDHEN and CDR2 is SYDVKM. This CDR3 region has 15 residues. This CDR3 reads CASSLLSSGANVLTF. In DNA form, the CDR3 reads TGTGCCAGCAGTTTATTAAGCTCTGGGGCCAACGTCCTGACTTTC. The variable domain in full, completed from reference TRBV28 and TRBJ2-6, reads DVKVTQSSRYLVKRTGEKVFLECVQDMDHENMFWYRQDPGLGLRLIYFSYDVKMKEKGDIPEGYSVSREKKERFSLILESASTNQTSMYLCASSLLSSGANVLTFGAGSRLTVL.

This clonotype has a handful of counts. V and J are TRBV7-6 and TRBJ2-1; D is perhaps TRBD2 (5 bases). The germline CDR1 and CDR2 sequences are SGHVS and FNYEAQ. V was clipped by 5 bases and J by 0 bases, with 14 bases between them. The CDR3 runs 16 residues. The CDR3 here is CASSAQTTFSYNEQFF. The CDR3 coding sequence is TGTGCCAGCAGCGCTCAGACTACTTTCTCCTACAATGAGCAGTTCTTC.

The sample holds a few counts of this clonotype. The J gene is TRBJ2-5, the V gene TRBV5-1; the D gene could be TRBD1 or TRBD2 (5 bases each). CDR3 length: 15 residues. Germline lookup yields CDR1 SGHRS and CDR2 YFSETQ. Trimming left V 4 bases short and J 2 bases short, with 15 bases between. CDR3 bases: TGCGCCAGCAGCAGAAACCGGGACCCTCAAGAGACCCAGTACTTC. Translation gives CASSRNRDPQETQYF.

The chain joins TRBV3-1 to TRBJ1-5; D gene ambiguous. V dropped 4 bases and J dropped 4 bases, with 8 bases sitting between them. The V gene's germline CDR1 is LGHDT and CDR2 YNNKEL (reference sequence). The CDR3 is 13 residues long. The CDR3 coding sequence is TGTGCCAGCAGCCCGCGGGGTAATCAGCCCCAGCATTTT. Translation: CASSPRGNQPQHF.

J is TRBJ2-7 and V is TRBV5-4; TRBD1 is a possible D gene (5 bases). Germline V gene data show CDR1 as SGHNT and CDR2 as YYREEE (reference sequence). The CDR3 runs 13 residues. Deletions cut 1 base from V and 6 bases from J, with 11 bases between. CDR3 protein: CASSLIQGPEQYF. The CDR3 DNA is TGTGCCAGCAGCTTGATCCAGGGTCCCGAGCAGTACTTC.

There are many counts of this clonotype. This chain uses TRBV6-5 with TRBJ2-1; D perhaps matches TRBD2 (5 bases). The V end lost 2 bases, the J end lost 8 bases, and 10 bases lay between the germline ends. Germline V gene lookup returns CDR1 MNHEY and CDR2 SVGAGI. The length of the CDR3 is 13 residues. Written as DNA, the CDR3 is TGTGCCAGCAGTTACACGAGGGATGATGAGCAGTTCTTC. It encodes CASSYTRDDEQFF.

There are many counts of this clonotype. The chain has TRBV5-1 and TRBJ2-7, with TRBD1 identical over 7 bases. The CDR3 has 15 residues. Germline-derived CDR1 and CDR2 are SGHRS and YFSETQ. J gave up 1 base and V 4 bases, and 8 bases lay outside the gene matches. CDR3 region: CASSPRTGHSYEQYF. DNA for the CDR3: TGCGCCAGCAGCCCAAGGACAGGTCATTCCTACGAGCAGTACTTC.

Only a few counts were recorded for this clonotype. The chain has TRBV5-8 and TRBJ1-5, with 12 bases fitting TRBD1. Germline lookup yields CDR1 SGHTS and CDR2 YDEGEE. CDR3 length equals 15 residues. V was pared by 3 bases and J by 4 bases, with 2 bases of the junction left unmatched. CDR3: CASSWDRGLNQPQHF. CDR3 nucleotide sequence: TGTGCCAGCAGCTGGGACAGGGGGCTAAATCAGCCCCAGCATTTT.

The chain recombines TRBV18 with TRBJ2-1; tentatively, D is TRBD2 (6 bases). V was clipped by 3 bases and J by 4 bases, with 13 bases between them. CDR3 size: 15 residues. Germline CDR1 is KGHSH and CDR2 is LQKENI. The CDR3 DNA reads TGTGCCAGCTCACCCGGAGGGACTGGATACAATGAGCAGTTCTTC. It encodes CASSPGGTGYNEQFF. The whole variable domain, remainder taken from reference TRBV18 and TRBJ2-1, is NAGVMQNPRHLVRRRGQEARLRCSPMKGHSHVYWYRQLPEEGLKFMVYLQKENIIDESGMPKERFSAEFPKEGPSILRIQQVVRGDSAAYFCASSPGGTGYNEQFFGPGTRLTVL.

V is TRBV6-2 or TRBV6-3 and J is TRBJ1-1; tentatively, D is TRBD1 (6 bases). The CDR3 extends over 14 amino acids. V was cut by 6 bases and J by 2 bases, with 13 bases left in between. Germline CDR1 MNHEY, CDR2 SVGEGT. The CDR3 DNA reads as TGTGCCAGCAGCCGCTTACAGGGTAACACTGAAGCTTTCTTT. This encodes CASSRLQGNTEAFF.

A remark on this clonotype: The junction departs from the called germline gene at one end, perhaps through a read error. The chain combines TRBV4-3 with TRBJ2-6; no clear D. The CDR3 has 16 amino acids. Germline CDR1 LGHNA, CDR2 YSLEER. The CDR3 DNA reads as TGCGCCAGCAGCCAAGATACAGCCTCTGAGGCCAACGTCCTGACTTTC. It codes for CASSQDTASEANVLTF.

This clonotype was seen a few times. V is TRBV4-2 and J is TRBJ2-3; the D is unclear. Trimming cost V 1 base and J 4 bases, with 27 bases left between them. CDR3 length: 20 amino acids. The germline V gene has CDR1 LGHNA and CDR2 YNFKEQ. The CDR3 region has the DNA TGTGCCAGCAGCCAAGCTAGAGCCGCCGCCCGGGTGTCCCGTTCAGATACGCAGTATTTT. Translated, it gives CASSQARAAARVSRSDTQYF.

The rearrangement joins TRBV27 to TRBJ1-5; D is undetermined. V was pared by 6 bases and J by 3 bases, with 24 bases between. This CDR3 region has 18 residues. Germline CDR1 MNHEY, CDR2 SMNVEV (reference sequence). As DNA, the CDR3 is TGTGCCAGCAGCCCTATTCTGGCAGAGCTCGCTGTCAATCAGCCCCAGCATTTT. Protein sequence: CASSPILAELAVNQPQHF.

This clonotype appeared a few times. The chain employs TRBV5-1 and TRBJ2-6; 7 bases are shared with TRBD1. The CDR3 runs to 16 residues. CDR1 is SGHRS, CDR2 YFSETQ, per germline. J lost 2 bases, V lost 4 bases, and 6 bases had no gene match. CDR3 amino acids: CASSIDRVTGANVLTF. In DNA form, the CDR3 reads TGCGCCAGCAGCATCGACAGGGTAACTGGGGCCAACGTCCTGACTTTC.

The table lists this clonotype with a few counts. The gene calls are TRBV2 and TRBJ2-3; weak D call: TRBD1 (5 bases). V lost 6 bases to trimming and J lost 9 bases, with 16 bases between them. Germline lookup yields CDR1 SNHLY and CDR2 FYNNEI. This CDR3 region has 13 residues. CDR3 sequence: CASRALQVRTQYF. CDR3 sequence (DNA): TGTGCCAGCAGGGCTTTACAGGTTCGAACGCAGTATTTT.

In DNA, the CDR3 is TGTGCCAGCAGCCAAGGAGGGGACTACGGCACAGATACGCAGTATTTT. Amino acid sequence: CASSQGGDYGTDTQYF. This chain joins TRBV3-1 and TRBJ2-3, with 7 bases aligning to TRBD2. Germline-derived CDR1 and CDR2 are LGHDT and YNNKEL (reference sequence). V trimming: 1 base; J trimming: 1 base; junction bases outside the gene matches: 5. The length of the CDR3 is 16 residues.

This clonotype was seen a few times. V and J are TRBV2 and TRBJ2-7, with no clear D. V lost 1 base, J lost 2 bases, and 9 bases lay in between. The CDR3 runs 14 residues. Germline V lookup: CDR1 SNHLY, CDR2 FYNNEI. CDR3 protein: CASSEEGSPYEQYF. The CDR3 DNA is TGTGCCAGCAGTGAAGAGGGCTCACCCTACGAGCAGTACTTC.

J is TRBJ2-1 and V is TRBV25-1; no firm D call. V was pared by 1 base and J by 6 bases, with 10 bases between. Germline assignment: CDR1 MGHDK and CDR2 SYGVNS. The CDR3 runs 14 residues. The CDR3 sequence: CASSESDESNEQFF. The CDR3, as DNA: TGTGCCAGCAGTGAATCGGACGAGAGCAATGAGCAGTTCTTC.

The chain uses TRBV6-1 and TRBJ2-3; tentative D call: TRBD2 (7 bases). The length of the CDR3 is 16 residues. CDR1 is MNHNS, CDR2 SASEGT, per germline. Trimming left V 0 bases short and J 4 bases short, with 14 bases between. The CDR3 is CASSEAGGQGSDTQYF. DNA for the CDR3: TGTGCCAGCAGTGAAGCGGGGGGGCAGGGCTCAGATACGCAGTATTTT.

The DNA of the CDR3 is TGTGCCAGCAGCCCCCCCGACAGAAAAGAGACCCAGTACTTC. Translation gives CASSPPDRKETQYF. V is TRBV7-9 and J is TRBJ2-5; TRBD1 is a possible D gene (5 bases). The CDR3 is 14 residues long. V was trimmed by 5 bases and J by 3 bases, leaving 13 bases between them. Germline V lookup: CDR1 SEHNR, CDR2 FQNEAQ (reference sequence).

Only a few counts were recorded for this clonotype. This sequence joins TRBV6-5 and TRBJ2-1; 11 bases align to TRBD2. The CDR3 has 15 amino acids. Trimming cost V 4 bases and J 6 bases; bases outside gene matches: 5. The germline gives CDR1 MNHEY, CDR2 SVGAGI. CDR3 residues: CASSFTSGGSNEQFF. DNA for the CDR3: TGTGCCAGCAGTTTCACTAGCGGGGGTTCCAATGAGCAGTTCTTC.

The chain employs TRBV7-2 and TRBJ1-1; 7 bases are a match to TRBD1. Germline V CDR1 and CDR2: SGHTA, FQGNSA. J lost 7 bases, V lost 5 bases, and 10 bases had no gene match. This CDR3 is 14 amino acids long. CDR3 amino acids: CASSPRQGGIEAFF. CDR3 DNA sequence: TGTGCCAGCAGCCCCAGACAGGGAGGCATTGAAGCTTTCTTT.

This clonotype was seen a few times. The chain recombines TRBV27 with TRBJ2-7; TRBD2 matches at 7 bases. The CDR3 length is 15 residues. V dropped 3 bases and J dropped 0; count of bases not matched to a gene: 5. The germline V gene encodes CDR1 MNHEY and CDR2 SMNVEV (reference sequence). The DNA of the CDR3 is TGTGCCAGCAGTTTCTCCCCGGGGGGCTCCTACGAGCAGTACTTC. Translating it yields CASSFSPGGSYEQYF.

The chain employs TRBV12-3 or TRBV12-4 and TRBJ2-2; D is ambiguous. V gave up 4 bases and J gave up 9 bases, with 18 bases separating them. The CDR3 runs 15 residues. The CDR3 DNA reads TGTGCCAGCAGTTCCCCCTCCCGACTGCCCCGGGAGCTGTTTTTT. Encoded protein: CASSSPSRLPRELFF.